This T cell receptor (beta chain) was sequenced for a study of T cell repertoires in cytomegalovirus infection. Overall study: CMV infection together with matching HLA type was indicated by public TCR beta signatures.

To note about this clonotype: Its antigen remains unidentified.

Using its own MiXCR run on the reads, TCRdb lists one record per CDR3 protein. Among some 130,000 distinct CDR3 sequences, less than 9.5% were seen once, and the ten largest hold roughly a tenth. The germline CDR1 and CDR2 sequences are MNHNY and SVGAGI (reference sequence). The CDR3 is 13 residues long. V was shortened by 6 bases and J by 9 bases, with 15 bases between the two germline ends. Whole-study findings and limits: The ex vivo response was dominated by HLA-C-restricted CMV-specific TCR beta clonotypes. Summed public TCR beta family frequency identified CMV carriers bearing the relevant HLA.

The receptor comes from a human donor in good health (CMV status not recorded). Some clones in this sample may be carry-over from other donors' samples. The chain employs TRBV6-6 and TRBJ2-1, with a possible D match to TRBD2 (6 bases). The material sequenced was PBMCs. The CDR3 region has the DNA TGTGCCAGCAGACCCGGGAGTCTCAGTGAGCAGTTCTTC. Amino acids: CASRPGSLSEQFF.